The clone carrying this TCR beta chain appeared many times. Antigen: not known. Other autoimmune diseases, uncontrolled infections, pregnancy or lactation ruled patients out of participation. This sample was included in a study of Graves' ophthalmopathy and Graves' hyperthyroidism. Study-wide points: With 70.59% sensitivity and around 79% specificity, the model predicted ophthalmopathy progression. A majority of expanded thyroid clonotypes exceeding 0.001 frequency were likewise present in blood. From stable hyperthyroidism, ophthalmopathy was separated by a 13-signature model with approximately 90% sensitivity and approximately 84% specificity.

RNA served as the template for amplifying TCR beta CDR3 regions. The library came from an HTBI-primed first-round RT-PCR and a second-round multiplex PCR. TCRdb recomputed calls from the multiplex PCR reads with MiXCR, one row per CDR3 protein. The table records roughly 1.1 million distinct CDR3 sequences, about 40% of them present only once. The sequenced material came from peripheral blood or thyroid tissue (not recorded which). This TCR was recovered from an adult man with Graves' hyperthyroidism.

This chain's CDR3 is CASRVGGSNQPQHF. In nucleotides, the CDR3 is TGTGCCAGCAGAGTCGGCGGCAGCAATCAGCCCCAGCATTTT. The gene calls are TRBV12-3 or TRBV12-4 and TRBJ1-5; D gene ambiguous. The CDR3 covers 14 residues. V was clipped by 6 bases and J by 1 base, with 10 bases between them.